Listed below are T cell receptor beta chains from one sample, sequenced in a study of cytomegalovirus exposure and HLA in healthy donors. Method: immunoSEQ multiplex PCR; TCRdb's copy keeps in-frame clones and lacks some. The sample carries 120,000 or so clones, about 71% recorded once. Sequenced material: PBMCs. These receptors all come from a woman aged 45-59 years in good health and CMV-seronegative. The CDR3 runs from the conserved cysteine through the conserved F or W. D genes are given only for firm matches. Where a row states a size, it is once, few, many or the class of an expanded clone; other rows omit it.

CDR3 DNA: TGTGCCAGCAGGGTGGTACTAAATCAGCCCCAGCATTTT; CDR3 protein: CASRVVLNQPQHF; clone size: NA; D gene: NA; J gene: TRBJ1-5; V gene: TRBV2
CDR3 DNA: TGTGCCAGCTCACCACGTTTGCAAACTAGCCGGGGAAATGAGCAGTTCTTC; CDR3 protein: CASSPRLQTSRGNEQFF; clone size: NA; D gene: NA; J gene: TRBJ2-1; V gene: TRBV18
CDR3 DNA: TGTGCCTGGAGCTCTAAAGGGGTACAAGAGACCCAGTACTTC; CDR3 protein: CAWSSKGVQETQYF; clone size: NA; D gene: NA; J gene: TRBJ2-5; V gene: TRBV30
CDR3 DNA: TGTGCCAGCAGCTTAGAGGGACTAGCCAAAAACATTCAGTACTTC; CDR3 protein: CASSLEGLAKNIQYF; clone size: NA; D gene: NA; J gene: TRBJ2-4; V gene: TRBV13
CDR3 DNA: TGTGCCTGGAGGCAGGGGGAAACCGGGGAGCTGTTTTTT; CDR3 protein: CAWRQGETGELFF; clone size: NA; D gene: TRBD1; J gene: TRBJ2-2; V gene: TRBV30
CDR3 DNA: TGCGCCAGCAGCCCAGGGACAGGGTCGGATGAAAAACTGTTTTTT; CDR3 protein: CASSPGTGSDEKLFF; clone size: few; D gene: TRBD1; J gene: TRBJ1-4; V gene: TRBV4-1
CDR3 DNA: TGCGCCAGCAGCTCGCAGGATTACCAAGAGACCCAGTACTTC; CDR3 protein: CASSSQDYQETQYF; clone size: few; D gene: NA; J gene: TRBJ2-5; V gene: TRBV5-1
CDR3 DNA: TGTGCCAGCAGTTTAGGGGGACAGGGGGCTTACGAGCAGTACTTC; CDR3 protein: CASSLGGQGAYEQYF; clone size: NA; D gene: TRBD1; J gene: TRBJ2-7; V gene: TRBV27
CDR3 DNA: TGTGCCAGCTGGGCGGGAGGGGGGTACGAGCAGTACTTC; CDR3 protein: CASWAGGGYEQYF; clone size: NA; D gene: TRBD2; J gene: TRBJ2-7; V gene: TRBV6-5
CDR3 DNA: TGCAGCGTGTCGGCCTCCGGGACAGGCTATGGCTACACCTTC; CDR3 protein: CSVSASGTGYGYTF; clone size: NA; D gene: TRBD1; J gene: TRBJ1-2; V gene: TRBV29-1